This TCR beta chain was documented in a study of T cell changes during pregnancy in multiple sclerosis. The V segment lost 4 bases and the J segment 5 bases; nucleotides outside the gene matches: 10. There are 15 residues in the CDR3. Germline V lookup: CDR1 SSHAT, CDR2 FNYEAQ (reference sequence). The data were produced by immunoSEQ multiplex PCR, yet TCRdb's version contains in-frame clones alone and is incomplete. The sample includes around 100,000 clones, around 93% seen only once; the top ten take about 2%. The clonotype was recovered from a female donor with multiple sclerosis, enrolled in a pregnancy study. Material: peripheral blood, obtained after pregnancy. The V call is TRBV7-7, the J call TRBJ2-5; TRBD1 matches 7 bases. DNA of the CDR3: TGTGCCAGCAGCTCAACCTATGACAGGGCCGAGACCCAGTACTTC. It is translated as CASSSTYDRAETQYF. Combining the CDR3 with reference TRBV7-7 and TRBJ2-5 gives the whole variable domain GAGVSQSPRYKVTKRGQDVTLRCDPISSHATLYWYQQALGQGPEFLTYFNYEAQPDKSGLPSDRFSAERPEGSISTLTIQRTEQRDSAMYRCASSSTYDRAETQYFGPGTRLLVL.